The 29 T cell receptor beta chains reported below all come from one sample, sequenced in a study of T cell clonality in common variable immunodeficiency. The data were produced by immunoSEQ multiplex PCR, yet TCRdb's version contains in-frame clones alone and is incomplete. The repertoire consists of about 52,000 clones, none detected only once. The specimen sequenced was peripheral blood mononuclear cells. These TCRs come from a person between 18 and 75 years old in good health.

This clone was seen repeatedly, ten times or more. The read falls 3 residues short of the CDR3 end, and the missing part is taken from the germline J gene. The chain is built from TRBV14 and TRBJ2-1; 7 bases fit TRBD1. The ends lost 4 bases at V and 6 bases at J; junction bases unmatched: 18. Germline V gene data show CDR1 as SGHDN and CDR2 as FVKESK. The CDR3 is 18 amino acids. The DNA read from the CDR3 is TGTGCCAGCAGCCGGTGGGGACAGCGAAGTGCTAAGGCCAATGAG. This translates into CASSRWGQRSAKANE. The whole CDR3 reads CASSRWGQRSAKANEQFF.

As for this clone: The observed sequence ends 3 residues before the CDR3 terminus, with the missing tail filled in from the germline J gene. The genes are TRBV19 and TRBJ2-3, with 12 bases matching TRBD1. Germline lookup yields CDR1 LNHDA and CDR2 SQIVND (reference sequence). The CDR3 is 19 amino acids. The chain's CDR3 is CASSMVAAGQGAINQPQYF. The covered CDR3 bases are TGTGCCAGTAGTATGGTGGCCGCGGGACAGGGGGCCATCAATCAGCCG.

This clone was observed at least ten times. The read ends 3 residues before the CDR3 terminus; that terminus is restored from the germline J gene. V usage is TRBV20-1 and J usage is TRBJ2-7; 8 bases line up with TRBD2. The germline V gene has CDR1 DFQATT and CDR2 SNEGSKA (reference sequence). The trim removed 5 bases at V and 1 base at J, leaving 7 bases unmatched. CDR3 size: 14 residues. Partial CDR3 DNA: TGCAGTGCTGGCCTAGCGGGTGTATCCTACGAG. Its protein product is CSAGLAGVSYE. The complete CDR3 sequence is CSAGLAGVSYEQYF.

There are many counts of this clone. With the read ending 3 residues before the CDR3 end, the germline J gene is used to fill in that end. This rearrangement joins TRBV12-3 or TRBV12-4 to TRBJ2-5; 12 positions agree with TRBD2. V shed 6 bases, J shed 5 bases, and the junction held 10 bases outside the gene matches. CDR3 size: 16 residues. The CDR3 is CASSPGLAGTGETQYF. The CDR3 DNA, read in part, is TGTGCCAGCAGCCCCGGACTAGCGGGAACGGGGGAGACC.

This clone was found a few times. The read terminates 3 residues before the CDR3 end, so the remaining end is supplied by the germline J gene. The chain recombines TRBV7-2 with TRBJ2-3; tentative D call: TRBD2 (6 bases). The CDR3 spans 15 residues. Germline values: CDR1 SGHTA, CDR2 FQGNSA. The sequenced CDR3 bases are TGTGCCAGCAGCTTAAATGCGGGGATCCAAGAGACG. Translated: CASSLNAGIQET. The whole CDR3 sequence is CASSLNAGIQETQYF.

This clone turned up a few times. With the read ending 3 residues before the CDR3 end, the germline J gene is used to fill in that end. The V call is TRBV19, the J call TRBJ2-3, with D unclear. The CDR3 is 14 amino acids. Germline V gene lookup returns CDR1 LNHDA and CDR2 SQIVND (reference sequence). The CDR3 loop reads CASSIAHERETQYF. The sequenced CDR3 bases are TGTGCCAGTAGTATCGCACATGAGAGAGAGACG.

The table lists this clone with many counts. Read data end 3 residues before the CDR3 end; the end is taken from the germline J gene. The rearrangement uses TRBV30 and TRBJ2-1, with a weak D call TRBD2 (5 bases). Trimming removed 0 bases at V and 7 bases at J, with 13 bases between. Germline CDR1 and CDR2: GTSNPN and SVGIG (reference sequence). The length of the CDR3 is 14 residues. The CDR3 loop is CAWSVSDGPNEQFF. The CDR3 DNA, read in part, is TGTGCCTGGAGTGTTAGCGACGGGCCGAATGAG.

The DNA read from the CDR3 is TGTGCCAGCAGCGTAACACTCCGGGACAACTATAATGAAAAG. It yields the protein CASSVTLRDNYNEK. The whole CDR3 region reads CASSVTLRDNYNEKLFF. This chain joins TRBV6-2 or TRBV6-3 and TRBJ2-2, with a weak D call TRBD1 (6 bases). The missing CDR3 end, 3 residues past where the read stops, is filled in from the germline J gene. The CDR3 length is 17 residues. Looked up from germline, CDR1 is MNHEY and CDR2 is SVGEGT.

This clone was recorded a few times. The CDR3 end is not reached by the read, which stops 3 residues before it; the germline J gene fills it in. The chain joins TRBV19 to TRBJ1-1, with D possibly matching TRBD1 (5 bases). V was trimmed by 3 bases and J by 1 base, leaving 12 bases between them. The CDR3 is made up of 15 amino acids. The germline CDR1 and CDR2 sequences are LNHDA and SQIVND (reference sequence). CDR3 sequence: CASSIPAGKNTEAFF. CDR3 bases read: TGTGCCAGTAGTATTCCTGCAGGGAAGAACACTGAA.

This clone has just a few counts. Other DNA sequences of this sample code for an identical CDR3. The DNA read from the CDR3 is TGTGCCAGCAGCCCTTACTTGAACACTGAA. Translating it yields CASSPYLNTE. The entire CDR3 protein reads CASSPYLNTEAFF. This chain joins TRBV7-2 and TRBJ1-1, with no clear D. The CDR3 goes on 3 residues after the read ends, and that part is filled in from the germline J gene. The CDR3 has 13 amino acids. V was shortened by 5 bases and J by 0 bases, with 7 bases between the two germline ends. Germline V CDR1 and CDR2: SGHTA, FQGNSA.

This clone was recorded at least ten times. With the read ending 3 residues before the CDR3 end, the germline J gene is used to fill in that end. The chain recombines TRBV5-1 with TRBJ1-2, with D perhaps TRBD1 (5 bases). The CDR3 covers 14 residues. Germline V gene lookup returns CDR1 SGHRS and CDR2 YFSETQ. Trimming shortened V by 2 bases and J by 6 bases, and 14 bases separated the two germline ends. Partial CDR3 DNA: TGCGCCAGCAGCTTAGACAGCCCGTTCGATGGC. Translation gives CASSLDSPFDG. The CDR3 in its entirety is CASSLDSPFDGYTF. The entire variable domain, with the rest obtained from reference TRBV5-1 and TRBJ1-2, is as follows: KAGVTQTPRYLIKTRGQQVTLSCSPISGHRSVSWYQQTPGQGLQFLFEYFSETQRNKGNFPGRFSGRQFSNSRSEMNVSTLELGDSALYLCASSLDSPFDGYTFGSGTRLTVV.

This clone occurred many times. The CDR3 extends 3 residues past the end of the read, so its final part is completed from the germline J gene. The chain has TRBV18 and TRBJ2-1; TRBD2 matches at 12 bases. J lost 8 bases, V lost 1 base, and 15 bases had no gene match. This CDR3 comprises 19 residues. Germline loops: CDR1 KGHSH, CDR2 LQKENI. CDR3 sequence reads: CASSPRSLAGGNGDDEQFF. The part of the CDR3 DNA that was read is TGTGCCAGCTCACCACGATCACTAGCGGGAGGTAATGGGGATGATGAG.

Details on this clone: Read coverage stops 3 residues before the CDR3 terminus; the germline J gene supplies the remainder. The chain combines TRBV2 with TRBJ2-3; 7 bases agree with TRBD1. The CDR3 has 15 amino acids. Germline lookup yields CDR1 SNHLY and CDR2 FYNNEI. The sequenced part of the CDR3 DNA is TGTGCCAGCAGTCCCGGGACAGCAGAAGAAGAGACG. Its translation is CASSPGTAEEET. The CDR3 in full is CASSPGTAEEETQYF.

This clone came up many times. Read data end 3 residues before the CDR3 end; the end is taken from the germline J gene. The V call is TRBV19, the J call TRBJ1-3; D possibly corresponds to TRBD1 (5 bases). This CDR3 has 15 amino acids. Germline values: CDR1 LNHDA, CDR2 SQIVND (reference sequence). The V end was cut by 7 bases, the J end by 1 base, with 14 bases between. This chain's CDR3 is CASTRMGGSGNTIYF. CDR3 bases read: TGTGCCAGTACCCGGATGGGGGGTTCTGGAAACACC.

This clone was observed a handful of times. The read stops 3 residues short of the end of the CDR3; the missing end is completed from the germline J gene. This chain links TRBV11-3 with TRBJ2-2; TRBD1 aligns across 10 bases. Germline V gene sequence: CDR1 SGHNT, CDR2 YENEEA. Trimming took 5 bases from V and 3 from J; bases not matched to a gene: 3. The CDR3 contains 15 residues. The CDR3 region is CASSLGQGDTGELFF. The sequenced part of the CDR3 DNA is TGTGCCAGCAGCCTCGGACAGGGGGACACCGGGGAG.

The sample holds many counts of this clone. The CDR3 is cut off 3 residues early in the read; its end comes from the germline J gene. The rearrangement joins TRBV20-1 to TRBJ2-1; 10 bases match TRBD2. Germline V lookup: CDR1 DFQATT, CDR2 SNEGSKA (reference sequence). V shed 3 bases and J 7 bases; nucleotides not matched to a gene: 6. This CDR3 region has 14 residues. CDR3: CSASLLAGENEQFF. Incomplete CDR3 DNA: TGCAGTGCTAGTCTCCTAGCGGGAGAAAATGAG.

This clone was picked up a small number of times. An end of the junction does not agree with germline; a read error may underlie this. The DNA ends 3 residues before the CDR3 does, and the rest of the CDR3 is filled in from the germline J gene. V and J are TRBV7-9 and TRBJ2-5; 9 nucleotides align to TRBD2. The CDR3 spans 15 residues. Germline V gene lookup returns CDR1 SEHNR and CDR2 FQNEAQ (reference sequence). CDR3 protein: CSSSFGASGAETQYF. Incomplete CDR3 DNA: TGTTCCAGCAGCTTTGGGGCTAGCGGGGCAGAGACC.

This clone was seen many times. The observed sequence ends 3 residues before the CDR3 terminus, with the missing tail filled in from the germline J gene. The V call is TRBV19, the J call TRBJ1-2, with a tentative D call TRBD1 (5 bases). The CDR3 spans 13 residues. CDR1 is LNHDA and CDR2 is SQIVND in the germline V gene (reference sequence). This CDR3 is CASNLLGTTDYTF. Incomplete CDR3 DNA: TGTGCCAGTAACCTACTAGGGACTACGGAC.

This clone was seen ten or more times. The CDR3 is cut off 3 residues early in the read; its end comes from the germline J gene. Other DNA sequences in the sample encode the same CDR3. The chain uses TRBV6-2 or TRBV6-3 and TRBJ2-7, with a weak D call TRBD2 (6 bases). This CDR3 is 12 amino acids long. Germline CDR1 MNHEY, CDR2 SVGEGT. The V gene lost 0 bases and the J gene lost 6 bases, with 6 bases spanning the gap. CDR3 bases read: TGTGCCAGCAGTTACTCCGGGGGCGAG. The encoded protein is CASSYSGGE. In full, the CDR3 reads CASSYSGGEQYF.

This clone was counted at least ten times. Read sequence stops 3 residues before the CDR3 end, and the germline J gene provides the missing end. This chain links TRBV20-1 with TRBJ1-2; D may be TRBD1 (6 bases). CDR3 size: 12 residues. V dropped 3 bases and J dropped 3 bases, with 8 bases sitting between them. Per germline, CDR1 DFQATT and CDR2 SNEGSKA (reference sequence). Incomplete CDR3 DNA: TGCAGTGCTAGGGGGGCCTACTATGGC. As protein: CSARGAYYG. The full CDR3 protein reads CSARGAYYGYTF.

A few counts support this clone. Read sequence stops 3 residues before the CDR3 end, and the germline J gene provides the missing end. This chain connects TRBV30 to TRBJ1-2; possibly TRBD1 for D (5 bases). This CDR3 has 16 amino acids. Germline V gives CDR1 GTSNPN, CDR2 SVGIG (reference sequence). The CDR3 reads CAWSVGTRTPLGTYTF. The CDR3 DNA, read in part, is TGTGCCTGGAGTGTAGGGACTAGGACCCCTCTGGGTACC.

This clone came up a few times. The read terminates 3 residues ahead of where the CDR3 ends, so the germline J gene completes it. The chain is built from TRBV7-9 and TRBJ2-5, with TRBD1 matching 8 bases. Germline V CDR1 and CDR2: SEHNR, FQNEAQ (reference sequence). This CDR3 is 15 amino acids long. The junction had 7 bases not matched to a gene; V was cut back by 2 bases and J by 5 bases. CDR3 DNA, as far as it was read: TGTGCCAGCAGCTTAAACGGAGACAGGGGTGAGACC. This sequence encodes CASSLNGDRGET. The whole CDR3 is CASSLNGDRGETQYF.

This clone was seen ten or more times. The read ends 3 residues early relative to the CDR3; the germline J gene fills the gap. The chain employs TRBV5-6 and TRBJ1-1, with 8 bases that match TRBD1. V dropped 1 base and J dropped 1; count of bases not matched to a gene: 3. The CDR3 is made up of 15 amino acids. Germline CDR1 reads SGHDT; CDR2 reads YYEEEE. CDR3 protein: CASSLMGQANTEAFF. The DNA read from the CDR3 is TGTGCCAGCAGCTTGATGGGACAGGCGAACACTGAA. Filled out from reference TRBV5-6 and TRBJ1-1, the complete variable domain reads DAGVTQSPTHLIKTRGQQVTLRCSPKSGHDTVSWYQQALGQGPQFIFQYYEEEERQRGNFPDRFSGHQFPNYSSELNVNALLLGDSALYLCASSLMGQANTEAFFGQGTRLTVV.

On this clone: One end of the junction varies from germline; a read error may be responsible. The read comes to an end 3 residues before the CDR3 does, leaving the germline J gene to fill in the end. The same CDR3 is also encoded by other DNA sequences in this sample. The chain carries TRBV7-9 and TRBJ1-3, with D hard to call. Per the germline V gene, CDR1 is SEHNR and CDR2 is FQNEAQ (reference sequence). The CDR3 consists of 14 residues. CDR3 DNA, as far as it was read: TGTGCCAGCAGCTTCCAGACTGCTGGAAACACA. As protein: CASSFQTAGNT. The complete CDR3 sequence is CASSFQTAGNTIYF.

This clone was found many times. The CDR3 DNA, read in part, is TGTGCCAGCAGCCATTGGACTAGCGGGGGGGTTTACCACGAG. Protein sequence: CASSHWTSGGVYHE. The CDR3 reads in full as CASSHWTSGGVYHEQYF. The chain links TRBV4-2 to TRBJ2-7; 15 nucleotides agree with TRBD2. With the read ending 3 residues before the CDR3 end, the germline J gene is used to fill in that end. V gave up 3 bases and J gave up 5 bases; unmatched junction bases: 8. CDR3 size: 17 residues. Looked up from germline, CDR1 is LGHNA and CDR2 is YNFKEQ.

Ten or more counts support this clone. The CDR3 bases that were read are TGTGCCAGCAGTTCGGGACTAGCGGGAGTCGGGACCGGGGAG. Protein product: CASSSGLAGVGTGE. The CDR3, in full, reads CASSSGLAGVGTGELFF. The chain couples TRBV7-3 to TRBJ2-2, with 14 nucleotides matching TRBD2. The read ends 3 residues before the CDR3 terminus; that terminus is restored from the germline J gene. Germline values: CDR1 SGHTA, CDR2 FQGTGA. The CDR3 consists of 17 residues. V was pared by 6 bases and J by 5 bases, with 8 bases of the junction left unmatched.

CDR3 region: CASSYSRGGTEAFF. The sequenced part of the CDR3 DNA is TGTGCCAGCAGCTACTCTCGAGGCGGCACTGAA. The J gene is TRBJ1-1, the V gene TRBV11-2; no clear D. Sequencing ends 3 residues short of the CDR3 end; the germline J gene provides the rest. CDR1 is SGHAT, CDR2 FQNNGV, per germline. The CDR3 runs 14 residues. The germline V and J ends were trimmed by 4 bases and 4 bases, with 13 bases remaining between them.

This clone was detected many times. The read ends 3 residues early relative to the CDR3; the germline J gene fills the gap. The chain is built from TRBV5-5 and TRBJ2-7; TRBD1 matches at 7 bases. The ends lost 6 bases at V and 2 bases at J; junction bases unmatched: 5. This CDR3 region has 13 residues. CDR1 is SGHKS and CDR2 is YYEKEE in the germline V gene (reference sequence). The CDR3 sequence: CASTMTGTYEQYF. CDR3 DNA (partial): TGTGCCAGCACCATGACAGGGACCTACGAG. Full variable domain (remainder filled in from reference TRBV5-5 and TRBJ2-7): DAGVTQSPTHLIKTRGQQVTLRCSPISGHKSVSWYQQVLGQGPQFIFQYYEKEERGRGNFPDRFSARQFPNYSSELNVNALLLGDSALYLCASTMTGTYEQYFGPGTRLTVT.

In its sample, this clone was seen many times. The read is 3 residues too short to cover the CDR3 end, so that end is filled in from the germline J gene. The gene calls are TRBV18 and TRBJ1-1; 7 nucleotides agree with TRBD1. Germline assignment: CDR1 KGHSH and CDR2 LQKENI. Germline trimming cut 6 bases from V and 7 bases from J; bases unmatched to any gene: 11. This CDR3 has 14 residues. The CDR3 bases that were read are TGTGCCAGCTCCGGTACTCAGGGGGATAGTGAA. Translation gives CASSGTQGDSE. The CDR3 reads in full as CASSGTQGDSEAFF.